These T cell receptor beta chains were read from a single sample in a study of blood T cell repertoires in COVID-19. The repertoire was sequenced with immunoSEQ multiplex PCR; TCRdb's copy has only in-frame clones and lacks some. The top ten hold about 12% of the sample, which has 90,000 to 150,000 clones, 82% seen once. Sequenced input: peripheral blood. Receptors originate from a human donor in a cohort sampled during active COVID-19. Each CDR3 is given with its conserved first and last residue. Each record gives: D gene, clone size, V gene, J gene, CDR3 DNA, CDR3 protein. D genes are given only for firm matches. The size field is filled for only some rows; it gives once, few, many or a size class.

D gene: TRBD1
clone size: -
V gene: TRBV7-8
J gene: TRBJ1-2
CDR3 DNA: TGTGCCAGCAGCGCCCGGGACAGGGGGGCTGGCTACACCTTC
CDR3 protein: CASSARDRGAGYTF

D gene: -
clone size: -
V gene: TRBV7-8
J gene: TRBJ2-7
CDR3 DNA: TGTGCCAGCAGCTTAGTTTCCAGGCGGGGGTACTTC
CDR3 protein: CASSLVSRRGYF

D gene: TRBD1
clone size: -
V gene: TRBV5-1
J gene: TRBJ2-3
CDR3 DNA: TGCGCCAGCAACTCCGGGACAGGGAGAACAGATACGCAGTATTTT
CDR3 protein: CASNSGTGRTDTQYF

D gene: TRBD1
clone size: -
V gene: TRBV7-8
J gene: TRBJ2-7
CDR3 DNA: TGTGCCAGCAGTGCATCCGGGACAGGGCTGGGCGAGCAGTACTTC
CDR3 protein: CASSASGTGLGEQYF

D gene: TRBD2
clone size: -
V gene: TRBV11-2
J gene: TRBJ2-1
CDR3 DNA: TGTGCCAGCAGCTTAGTTCCGGGGGGAAACAATGAGCAGTTCTTC
CDR3 protein: CASSLVPGGNNEQFF

D gene: TRBD2
clone size: -
V gene: TRBV5-4
J gene: TRBJ2-1
CDR3 DNA: TGTGCCAGCAGCTTGCCGGGACTAGCGAGTTACAATGAGCAGTTCTTC
CDR3 protein: CASSLPGLASYNEQFF

D gene: -
clone size: -
V gene: TRBV7-9
J gene: TRBJ1-4
CDR3 DNA: TGTGCCAGTGGCGGGACTAATGAAAAACTGTTTTTT
CDR3 protein: CASGGTNEKLFF

D gene: TRBD1
clone size: -
V gene: TRBV28
J gene: TRBJ2-4
CDR3 DNA: TGTGCCAGCAGTCCCGCTGGACAGGCAGCCAAAAACATTCAGTACTTC
CDR3 protein: CASSPAGQAAKNIQYF

D gene: TRBD2
clone size: -
V gene: TRBV20-1
J gene: TRBJ2-3
CDR3 DNA: TGCAGTCCTAGTGCGGGGGACGGCACAGATACGCAGTATTTT
CDR3 protein: CSPSAGDGTDTQYF

D gene: -
clone size: -
V gene: TRBV4-1
J gene: TRBJ2-5
CDR3 DNA: TGCGCCAGCAGCGCCGGAGAGACCCAGTACTTC
CDR3 protein: CASSAGETQYF

D gene: -
clone size: -
V gene: TRBV6-5
J gene: TRBJ1-6
CDR3 DNA: TGTGCCAGCAGTTACTGGGGGGGAGGGGATTCACCCCTCCACTTT
CDR3 protein: CASSYWGGGDSPLHF

D gene: TRBD1
clone size: -
V gene: TRBV9
J gene: TRBJ2-3
CDR3 DNA: TGTGCCAGCAGCGCCAGGGGGCAAAGCACAGATACGCAGTATTTT
CDR3 protein: CASSARGQSTDTQYF

D gene: -
clone size: -
V gene: TRBV11-2
J gene: TRBJ2-5
CDR3 DNA: TGTGCCAGCAGCCGGCAGGATCTTGAGACCCAGTACTTC
CDR3 protein: CASSRQDLETQYF

D gene: -
clone size: -
V gene: TRBV5-4
J gene: TRBJ1-6
CDR3 DNA: TGTGCCAGCAGCTTGAATCCGGACTATTCACCCCTCCACTTT
CDR3 protein: CASSLNPDYSPLHF

D gene: -
clone size: -
V gene: TRBV18
J gene: TRBJ1-1
CDR3 DNA: TGTGCCAGCTCACCGGTACAGCATACGAACACTGAAGCTTTCTTT
CDR3 protein: CASSPVQHTNTEAFF

D gene: -
clone size: -
V gene: TRBV5-4
J gene: TRBJ2-5
CDR3 DNA: TGTGCCAGCAGCCCGCGATCAGGGTACCAAGAGACCCAGTACTTC
CDR3 protein: CASSPRSGYQETQYF

D gene: -
clone size: -
V gene: TRBV6-5
J gene: TRBJ1-5
CDR3 DNA: TGTGCCAGCAGTCGGTATAGCGATAGCAATCAGCCCCAGCATTTT
CDR3 protein: CASSRYSDSNQPQHF

D gene: -
clone size: -
V gene: TRBV6-6
J gene: TRBJ2-7
CDR3 DNA: TGTGCCAGCAGAACAGGGACCTACGAGCAGTACTTC
CDR3 protein: CASRTGTYEQYF

D gene: TRBD2
clone size: -
V gene: TRBV5-4
J gene: TRBJ2-5
CDR3 DNA: TGTGCCAGCAGCCGCGGGGGGCAAGAGACCCAGTACTTC
CDR3 protein: CASSRGGQETQYF

D gene: TRBD1
clone size: -
V gene: TRBV7-9
J gene: TRBJ2-3
CDR3 DNA: TGTGCCAGCAGCGCCGGGACAGGGGTTTCAGATACGCAGTATTTT
CDR3 protein: CASSAGTGVSDTQYF

D gene: TRBD2
clone size: -
V gene: TRBV10-3
J gene: TRBJ2-1
CDR3 DNA: TGTGCCATCAGTGAGTCGATATCTAGCGGAGACAATGAGCAGTTCTTC
CDR3 protein: CAISESISSGDNEQFF

D gene: -
clone size: few
V gene: TRBV7-9
J gene: TRBJ1-4
CDR3 DNA: TGTGCCAGCAGCTTATCTGGGAGTAGTGAAAAACTGTTTTTT
CDR3 protein: CASSLSGSSEKLFF

D gene: -
clone size: -
V gene: TRBV11-3
J gene: TRBJ1-1
CDR3 DNA: TGTGCCAGCAGCTTAGGGGAGGGCACTGAAGCTTTCTTT
CDR3 protein: CASSLGEGTEAFF

D gene: TRBD1
clone size: once
V gene: TRBV2
J gene: TRBJ1-1
CDR3 DNA: TGTGCCAGCACCGGACAGGGGGGGACTGAAGCTTTCTTT
CDR3 protein: CASTGQGGTEAFF

D gene: TRBD1
clone size: -
V gene: TRBV6-1
J gene: TRBJ1-2
CDR3 DNA: TGTGCCAGCAGTGAACTCGCGACAGGGGACTATGGCTACACCTTC
CDR3 protein: CASSELATGDYGYTF

D gene: TRBD2
clone size: -
V gene: TRBV4-3
J gene: TRBJ2-3
CDR3 DNA: TGCGCCAGCAGCCGGGCCAGCGGGGGGACGGATACGCAGTATTTT
CDR3 protein: CASSRASGGTDTQYF

D gene: -
clone size: -
V gene: TRBV5-6
J gene: TRBJ2-3
CDR3 DNA: TGTGCCAGCAGCTTAGGACAGCTAAGCACAGATACGCAGTATTTT
CDR3 protein: CASSLGQLSTDTQYF

D gene: TRBD1
clone size: -
V gene: TRBV3-1/TRBV3-2
J gene: TRBJ2-1
CDR3 DNA: TGTGCCAGCAGCCTACAGGGGCCGTTTGAGCAGTTCTTC
CDR3 protein: CASSLQGPFEQFF

D gene: -
clone size: -
V gene: TRBV7-2
J gene: TRBJ1-5
CDR3 DNA: TGTGCCAGCAGCCAAGACCGGGTTTCCCAGCATTTT
CDR3 protein: CASSQDRVSQHF

D gene: TRBD1
clone size: -
V gene: TRBV10-2
J gene: TRBJ1-2
CDR3 DNA: TGCGCCAGCAGTGAGGACAGGGGCCCTCGTGGCTACACCTTC
CDR3 protein: CASSEDRGPRGYTF

D gene: -
clone size: -
V gene: TRBV19
J gene: TRBJ1-1
CDR3 DNA: TGTGCCAGTAAGAGGAGTCTCTACACTGAAGCTTTCTTT
CDR3 protein: CASKRSLYTEAFF

D gene: TRBD2
clone size: -
V gene: TRBV5-1
J gene: TRBJ2-3
CDR3 DNA: TGCGCCAGCAGCCTCCGGGGACTAGCGGGGGGGCCTCCAGATACGCAGTATTTT
CDR3 protein: CASSLRGLAGGPPDTQYF

D gene: -
clone size: -
V gene: TRBV18
J gene: TRBJ2-3
CDR3 DNA: TGTGCCAGCTCACGGGTAGGTACGCGGACAGATACGCAGTATTTT
CDR3 protein: CASSRVGTRTDTQYF

D gene: -
clone size: once
V gene: TRBV21-1
J gene: TRBJ1-6
CDR3 DNA: TGTGCCAGCAGCAAATCCGGGACAGATAATTCACCCCTCCACTTT
CDR3 protein: CASSKSGTDNSPLHF

D gene: TRBD1
clone size: -
V gene: TRBV24-1
J gene: TRBJ2-2
CDR3 DNA: TGTGCCTCTGGACAGGGCACCGGGGAGCTGTTTTTT
CDR3 protein: CASGQGTGELFF

D gene: TRBD2
clone size: -
V gene: TRBV9
J gene: TRBJ2-3
CDR3 DNA: TGTGCCAGCAGCGTGGGCACTCTAGCGGGGGCGGGAGATACGCAGTATTTT
CDR3 protein: CASSVGTLAGAGDTQYF

D gene: TRBD1
clone size: -
V gene: TRBV6-5
J gene: TRBJ1-6
CDR3 DNA: TGTGCCAGCAGTTCCCGGGGACAGGGAGGTAATTCACCCCTCCACTTT
CDR3 protein: CASSSRGQGGNSPLHF

D gene: TRBD1
clone size: few
V gene: TRBV15
J gene: TRBJ2-5
CDR3 DNA: TGTGCCACCAGCTTAACAGGGGGAGAGACCCAGTACTTC
CDR3 protein: CATSLTGGETQYF

D gene: -
clone size: -
V gene: TRBV5-6
J gene: TRBJ1-6
CDR3 DNA: TGTGCCAGCAGCTTGGGATTCGGGAGGGACAAATCACCCCTCCACTTT
CDR3 protein: CASSLGFGRDKSPLHF

D gene: TRBD1
clone size: few
V gene: TRBV12-5
J gene: TRBJ1-2
CDR3 DNA: TGTGCTAGTGGATCCCCCTTCGGACAGGGCAACTATGGCTACACCTTC
CDR3 protein: CASGSPFGQGNYGYTF

D gene: -
clone size: once
V gene: TRBV5-5
J gene: TRBJ1-5
CDR3 DNA: TGTGCCAGCAGCATGAGTGAGGCTCAGCCCCAGCATTTT
CDR3 protein: CASSMSEAQPQHF

D gene: TRBD1
clone size: -
V gene: TRBV6-6
J gene: TRBJ1-5
CDR3 DNA: TGTGCCAGCCGGACAGGGGGACCCAATCAGCCCCAGCATTTT
CDR3 protein: CASRTGGPNQPQHF

D gene: -
clone size: -
V gene: TRBV6-6
J gene: TRBJ1-2
CDR3 DNA: TGTGCCAGCAGACTAACAGGGACGTATGATGGCTACACCTTC
CDR3 protein: CASRLTGTYDGYTF

D gene: -
clone size: -
V gene: TRBV3-1/TRBV3-2
J gene: TRBJ2-4
CDR3 DNA: TGTGCCAGCAGTCCTCCTTTACCGGTAAAAAACATTCAGTACTTC
CDR3 protein: CASSPPLPVKNIQYF

D gene: -
clone size: -
V gene: TRBV5-8
J gene: TRBJ1-4
CDR3 DNA: TGTGCCAGCAGCTTGGGGGTAGCCGCAACTAATGAAAAACTGTTTTTT
CDR3 protein: CASSLGVAATNEKLFF

D gene: TRBD1
clone size: -
V gene: TRBV6-6
J gene: TRBJ1-1
CDR3 DNA: TGTGCCAGCAGTTCACCCGGACAGGGTAACACTGAAGCTTTCTTT
CDR3 protein: CASSSPGQGNTEAFF

D gene: -
clone size: -
V gene: TRBV19
J gene: TRBJ2-7
CDR3 DNA: TGTGCCAGTAGTATAGGTGGCGGGGACGAGCAGTACTTC
CDR3 protein: CASSIGGGDEQYF

D gene: -
clone size: once
V gene: TRBV5-6
J gene: TRBJ2-7
CDR3 DNA: TGTGCCAGCAGCTTTACAGGACCCTACGAGCAGTACTTC
CDR3 protein: CASSFTGPYEQYF

D gene: -
clone size: -
V gene: TRBV5-6
J gene: TRBJ2-7
CDR3 DNA: TGTGCCAGCAGCCCCACCCGGACTTCTGCCGAGCAGTACTTC
CDR3 protein: CASSPTRTSAEQYF

D gene: -
clone size: -
V gene: TRBV4-3
J gene: TRBJ2-7
CDR3 DNA: TGCGCCAGCAGCCAAGATTGGGCCAGCTCCTACGAGCAGTACTTC
CDR3 protein: CASSQDWASSYEQYF

D gene: -
clone size: -
V gene: TRBV5-5
J gene: TRBJ1-1
CDR3 DNA: TGTGCCAGCAGATCCATGCCGGGGGGGACAGAAGCTTTCTTT
CDR3 protein: CASRSMPGGTEAFF

D gene: TRBD1
clone size: -
V gene: TRBV24-1
J gene: TRBJ2-1
CDR3 DNA: TGTGCCACCAGTTACCTGGGACAGGCGGGATCCGAGCAGTTCTTC
CDR3 protein: CATSYLGQAGSEQFF

D gene: TRBD1
clone size: -
V gene: TRBV4-1
J gene: TRBJ1-1
CDR3 DNA: TGCGCCAGCAGCCCGGGACAGGGACCGAACACTGAAGCTTTCTTT
CDR3 protein: CASSPGQGPNTEAFF

D gene: -
clone size: few
V gene: TRBV7-9
J gene: TRBJ2-3
CDR3 DNA: TGTGCCAGCCGCCAGGGCAATACGCAGTATTTT
CDR3 protein: CASRQGNTQYF

D gene: -
clone size: few
V gene: TRBV27
J gene: TRBJ1-2
CDR3 DNA: TGTGCCAGCAGTTTAGTGGGGGCCGCCCTCTCTCGAGGCTACACCTTC
CDR3 protein: CASSLVGAALSRGYTF

D gene: -
clone size: -
V gene: TRBV1
J gene: TRBJ2-2
CDR3 DNA: TGCACCAGCAGGCCGGATGATAGCGGGGGGGATGACACCGGGGAGCTGTTTTTT
CDR3 protein: CTSRPDDSGGDDTGELFF

D gene: -
clone size: -
V gene: TRBV27
J gene: TRBJ2-2
CDR3 DNA: TGTGCCAGCACCTTAAGGGGGGGGCAGGCTTCAGTCGGGGAGCTGTTTTTT
CDR3 protein: CASTLRGGQASVGELFF